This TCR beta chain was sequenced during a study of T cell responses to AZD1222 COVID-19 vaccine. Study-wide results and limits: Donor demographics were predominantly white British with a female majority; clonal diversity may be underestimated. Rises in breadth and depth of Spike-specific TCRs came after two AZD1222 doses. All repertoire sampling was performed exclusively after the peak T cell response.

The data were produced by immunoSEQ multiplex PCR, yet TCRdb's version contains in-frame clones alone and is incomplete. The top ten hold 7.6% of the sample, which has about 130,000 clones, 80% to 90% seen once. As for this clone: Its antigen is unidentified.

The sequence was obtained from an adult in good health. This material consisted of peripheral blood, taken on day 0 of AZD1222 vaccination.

DNA of the CDR3: TGTGCCAGCAGCCTACTCGGGACAGGGGGCGTGGGCTACACCTTC. It translates to CASSLLGTGGVGYTF. V usage is TRBV3-1 (or the pseudogene TRBV3-2) and J usage is TRBJ1-2; 12 nucleotides agree with TRBD1. CDR3 length equals 15 residues. Germline V lookup: CDR1 LGHDT, CDR2 YNNKEL (reference sequence). After removal of 4 bases from V and 8 bases from J, the junction contained 8 bases not matched to a gene.